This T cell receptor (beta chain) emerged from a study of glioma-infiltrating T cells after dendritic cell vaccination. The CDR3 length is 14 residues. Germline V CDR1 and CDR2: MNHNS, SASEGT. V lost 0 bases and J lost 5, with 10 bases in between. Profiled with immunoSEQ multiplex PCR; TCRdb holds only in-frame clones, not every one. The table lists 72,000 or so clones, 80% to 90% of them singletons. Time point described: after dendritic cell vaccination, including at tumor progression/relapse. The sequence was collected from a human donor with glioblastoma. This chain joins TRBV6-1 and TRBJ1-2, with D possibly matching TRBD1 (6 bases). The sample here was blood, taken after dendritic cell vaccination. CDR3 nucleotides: TGTGCCAGCAGTGAAGCAGGGGGGGGGTATGGCTACACCTTC. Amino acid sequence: CASSEAGGGYGYTF.